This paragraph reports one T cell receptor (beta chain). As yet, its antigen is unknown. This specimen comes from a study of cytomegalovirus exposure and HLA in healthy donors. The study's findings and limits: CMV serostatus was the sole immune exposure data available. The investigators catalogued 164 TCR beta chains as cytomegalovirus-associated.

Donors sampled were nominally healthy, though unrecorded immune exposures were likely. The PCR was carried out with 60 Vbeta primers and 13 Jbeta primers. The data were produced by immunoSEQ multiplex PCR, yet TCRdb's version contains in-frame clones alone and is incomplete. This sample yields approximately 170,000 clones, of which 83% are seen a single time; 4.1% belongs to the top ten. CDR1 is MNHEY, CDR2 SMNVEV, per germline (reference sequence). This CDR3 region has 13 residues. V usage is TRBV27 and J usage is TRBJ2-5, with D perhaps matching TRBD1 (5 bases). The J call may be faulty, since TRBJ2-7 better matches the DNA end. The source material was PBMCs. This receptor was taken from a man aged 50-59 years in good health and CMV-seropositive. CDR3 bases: TGTGCCAGCAGGGACACCGTCTCCTACGAGCAGTACTTC. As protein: CASRDTVSYEQYF.